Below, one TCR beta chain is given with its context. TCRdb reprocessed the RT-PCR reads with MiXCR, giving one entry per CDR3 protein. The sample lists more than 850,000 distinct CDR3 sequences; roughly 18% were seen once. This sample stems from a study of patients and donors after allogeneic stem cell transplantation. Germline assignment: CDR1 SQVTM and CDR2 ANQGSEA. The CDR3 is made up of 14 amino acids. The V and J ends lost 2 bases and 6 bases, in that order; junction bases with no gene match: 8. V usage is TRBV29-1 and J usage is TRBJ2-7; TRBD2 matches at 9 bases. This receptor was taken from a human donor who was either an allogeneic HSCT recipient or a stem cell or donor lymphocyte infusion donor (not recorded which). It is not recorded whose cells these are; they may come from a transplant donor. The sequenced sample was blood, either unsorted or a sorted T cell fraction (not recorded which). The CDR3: CSVELGREGSEQYF. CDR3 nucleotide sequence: TGCAGCGTTGAACTTGGGCGGGAGGGCAGCGAGCAGTACTTC.